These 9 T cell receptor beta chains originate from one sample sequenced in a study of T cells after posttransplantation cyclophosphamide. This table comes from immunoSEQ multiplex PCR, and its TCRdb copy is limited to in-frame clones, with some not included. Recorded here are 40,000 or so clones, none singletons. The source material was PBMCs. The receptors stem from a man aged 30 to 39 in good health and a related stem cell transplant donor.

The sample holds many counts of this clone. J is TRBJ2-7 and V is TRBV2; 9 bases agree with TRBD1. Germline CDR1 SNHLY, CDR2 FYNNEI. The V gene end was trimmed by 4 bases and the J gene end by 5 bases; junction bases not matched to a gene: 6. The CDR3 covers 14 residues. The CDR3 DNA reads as TGTGCCAGCAGTGTCCTGGACAGGGGAAACGAGCAGTACTTC. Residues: CASSVLDRGNEQYF. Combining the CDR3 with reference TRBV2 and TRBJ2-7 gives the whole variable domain EPEVTQTPSHQVTQMGQEVILRCVPISNHLYFYWYRQILGQKVEFLVSFYNNEISEKSEIFDDQFSVERPDGSNFTLKIRSTKLEDSAMYFCASSVLDRGNEQYFGPGTRLTVT.

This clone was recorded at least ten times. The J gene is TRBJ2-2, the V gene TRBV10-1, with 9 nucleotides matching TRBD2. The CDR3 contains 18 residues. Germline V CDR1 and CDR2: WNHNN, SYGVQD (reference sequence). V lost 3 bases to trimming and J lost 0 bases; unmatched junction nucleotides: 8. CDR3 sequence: CASSDASGDLANTGELFF. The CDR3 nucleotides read TGCGCCAGCAGTGACGCTAGCGGGGACCTGGCGAACACCGGGGAGCTGTTTTTT.

CDR3 in DNA: TGTGCCAGCAGCCGCGGTCCCGGAGCTTTCTTT. Its translation: CASSRGPGAFF. The chain has TRBV13 and TRBJ1-1; no clear D. The CDR3 sequence is 11 residues long. V lost 5 bases, J lost 10 bases, and 11 bases lay in between. Germline V gene lookup returns CDR1 PRHDT and CDR2 FYEKMQ (reference sequence).

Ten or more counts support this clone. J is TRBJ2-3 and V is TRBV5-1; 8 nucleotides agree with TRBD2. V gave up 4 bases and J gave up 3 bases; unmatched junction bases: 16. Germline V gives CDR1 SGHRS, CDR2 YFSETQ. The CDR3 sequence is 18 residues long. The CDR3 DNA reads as TGCGCCAGCAGCCCTGGTCGTAACGGCGGGGGGCGGACAGATACGCAGTATTTT. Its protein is CASSPGRNGGGRTDTQYF.

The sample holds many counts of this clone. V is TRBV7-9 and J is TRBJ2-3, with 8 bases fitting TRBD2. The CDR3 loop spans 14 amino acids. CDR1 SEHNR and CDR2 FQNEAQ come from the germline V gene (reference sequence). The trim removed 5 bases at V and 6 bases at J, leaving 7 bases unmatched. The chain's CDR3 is CASSRAGASDTQYF. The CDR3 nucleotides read TGTGCCAGCAGCCGAGCGGGGGCCAGCGATACGCAGTATTTT.

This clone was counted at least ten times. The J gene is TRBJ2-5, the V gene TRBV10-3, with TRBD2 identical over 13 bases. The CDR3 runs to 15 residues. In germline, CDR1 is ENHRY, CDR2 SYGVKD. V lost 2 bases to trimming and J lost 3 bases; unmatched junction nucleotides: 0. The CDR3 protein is CAISEGTSGEETQYF. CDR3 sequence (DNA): TGTGCCATCAGTGAGGGGACTAGCGGGGAAGAGACCCAGTACTTC.

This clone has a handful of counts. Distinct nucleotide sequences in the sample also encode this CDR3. CDR3 region: CASSVGGQDTQYF. The CDR3 bases are TGTGCCAGCAGCGTAGGGGGGCAAGATACGCAGTATTTT. The genes are TRBV9 and TRBJ2-3, with a tentative D call TRBD1 (6 bases). V gave up 0 bases and J gave up 5 bases, with 7 bases separating them. The CDR3 sequence is 13 residues long. Germline V gene sequence: CDR1 SGDLS, CDR2 YYNGEE.

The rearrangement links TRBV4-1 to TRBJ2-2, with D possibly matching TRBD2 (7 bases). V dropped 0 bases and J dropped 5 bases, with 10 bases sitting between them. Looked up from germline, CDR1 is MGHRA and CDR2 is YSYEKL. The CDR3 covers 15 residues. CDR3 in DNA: TGCGCCAGCAGCCAAGAGGCGGGGGCAACCGGGGAGCTGTTTTTT. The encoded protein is CASSQEAGATGELFF.

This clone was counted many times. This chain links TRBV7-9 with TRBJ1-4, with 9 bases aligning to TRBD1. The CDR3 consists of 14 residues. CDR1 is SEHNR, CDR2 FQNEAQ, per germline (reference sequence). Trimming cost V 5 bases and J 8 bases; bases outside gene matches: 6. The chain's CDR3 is CASSMGQGWEKLFF. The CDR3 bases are TGTGCCAGCAGCATGGGACAGGGTTGGGAAAAACTGTTTTTT. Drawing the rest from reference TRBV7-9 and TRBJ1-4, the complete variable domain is DTGVSQNPRHKITKRGQNVTFRCDPISEHNRLYWYRQTLGQGPEFLTYFQNEAQLEKSRLLSDRFSAERPKGSFSTLEIQRTEQGDSAMYLCASSMGQGWEKLFFGSGTQLSVL.